What follows is one T cell receptor (beta chain) and its context. Its antigen is not identified. The data belong to a study of shared clonotypes between healthy human individuals. The deep-level immunoSEQ assay was used. Sequencing was performed with immunoSEQ multiplex PCR; in TCRdb, only in-frame clones are kept and a portion is missing. The sample consists of more than 850,000 clones, about 80% of them appearing once. General observations from the study: An effect of sequencing depth on clonotype sharing among donors was expected. Clonotypes which were not shared had lower generation probabilities than clonotypes that all four donors shared. Larger richness was generally estimated for naive than memory subsets.

The CDR3 loop spans 13 amino acids. The germline V gene has CDR1 MDHEN and CDR2 SYDVKM. Unmatched junction bases numbered 5, after V lost 6 bases and J lost 4 bases. The chain combines TRBV28 with TRBJ1-2; 7 bases fit TRBD1. This clonotype was sampled from a man between 18 and 35 years old in good health. Some clones in this sample may be carry-over from other donors' samples. The sequenced sample consisted of memory CD4+ T cells from PBMCs. The sample's subset: CD45RA-negative fraction. CDR3 nucleotide sequence: TGTGCCAGCAGGGAGGGGGCGCCCTATGGCTACACCTTC. Residues: CASREGAPYGYTF.